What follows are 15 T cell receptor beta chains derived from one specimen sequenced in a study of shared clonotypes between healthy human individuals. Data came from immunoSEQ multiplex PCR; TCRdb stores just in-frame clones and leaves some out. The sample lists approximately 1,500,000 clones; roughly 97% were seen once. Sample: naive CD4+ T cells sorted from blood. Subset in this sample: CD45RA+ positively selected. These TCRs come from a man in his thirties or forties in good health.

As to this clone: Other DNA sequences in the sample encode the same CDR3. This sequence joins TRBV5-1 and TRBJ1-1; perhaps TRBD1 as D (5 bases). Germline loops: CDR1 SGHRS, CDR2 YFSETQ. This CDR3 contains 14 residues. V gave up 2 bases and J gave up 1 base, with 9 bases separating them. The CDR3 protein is CASSFLGQNTEAFF. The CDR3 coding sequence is TGCGCCAGCAGCTTCTTAGGACAGAACACTGAAGCTTTCTTT. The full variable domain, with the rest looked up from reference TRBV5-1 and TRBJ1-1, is KAGVTQTPRYLIKTRGQQVTLSCSPISGHRSVSWYQQTPGQGLQFLFEYFSETQRNKGNFPGRFSGRQFSNSRSEMNVSTLELGDSALYLCASSFLGQNTEAFFGQGTRLTVV.

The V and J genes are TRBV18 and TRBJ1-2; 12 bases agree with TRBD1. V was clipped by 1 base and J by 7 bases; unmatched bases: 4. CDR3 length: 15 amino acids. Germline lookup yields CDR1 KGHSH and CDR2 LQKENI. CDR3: CASSPQGTGGFGYTF. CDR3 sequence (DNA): TGTGCCAGCTCACCACAAGGGACAGGGGGCTTTGGCTACACCTTC.

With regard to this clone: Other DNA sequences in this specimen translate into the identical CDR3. For the CDR3, the DNA is TGTGCCAGCAGTTTACCCGGACAGGGAAATCAGCCCCAGCATTTT. This encodes CASSLPGQGNQPQHF. The V call is TRBV28, the J call TRBJ1-5; 8 bases agree with TRBD1. The V gene's germline CDR1 is MDHEN and CDR2 SYDVKM. The CDR3 has 15 residues. Trimming removed 2 bases from V and 4 bases from J; junction bases left unmatched: 4.

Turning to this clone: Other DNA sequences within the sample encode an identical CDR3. CDR3 loop: CASSPQGHSGNTIYF. As DNA, the CDR3 is TGTGCCAGCTCACCACAGGGCCACTCTGGAAACACCATATATTTT. The genes are TRBV18 and TRBJ1-3, with D unresolved. This CDR3 has 15 amino acids. Germline CDR1 reads KGHSH; CDR2 reads LQKENI. Trimming removed 1 base from V and 0 bases from J, with 7 bases in between.

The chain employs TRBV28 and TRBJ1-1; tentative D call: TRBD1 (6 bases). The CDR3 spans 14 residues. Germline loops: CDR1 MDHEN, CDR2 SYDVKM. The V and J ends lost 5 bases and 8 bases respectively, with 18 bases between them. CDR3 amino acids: CASSPSGGVREAFF. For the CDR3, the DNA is TGTGCCAGCAGTCCCTCGGGGGGCGTTCGGGAAGCTTTCTTT.

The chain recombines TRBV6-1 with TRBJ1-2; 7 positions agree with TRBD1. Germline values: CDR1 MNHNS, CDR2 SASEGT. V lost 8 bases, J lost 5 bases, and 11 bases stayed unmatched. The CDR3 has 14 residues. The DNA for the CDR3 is TGTGCCAGCGCCCCTCCGGGACAGACTTATGGCTACACCTTC. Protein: CASAPPGQTYGYTF.

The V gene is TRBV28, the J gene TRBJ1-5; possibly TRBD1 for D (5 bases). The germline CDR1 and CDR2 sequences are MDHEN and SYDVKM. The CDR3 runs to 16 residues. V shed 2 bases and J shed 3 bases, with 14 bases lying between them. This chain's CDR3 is CASSLGGGRINQPQHF. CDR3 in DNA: TGTGCCAGCAGTTTAGGGGGGGGTCGTATCAATCAGCCCCAGCATTTT.

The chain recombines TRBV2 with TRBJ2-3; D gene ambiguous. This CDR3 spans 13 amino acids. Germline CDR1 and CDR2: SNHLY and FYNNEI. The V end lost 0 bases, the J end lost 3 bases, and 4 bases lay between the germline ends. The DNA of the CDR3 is TGTGCCAGCAGTGAAGCCCCAACAGATACGCAGTATTTT. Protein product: CASSEAPTDTQYF.

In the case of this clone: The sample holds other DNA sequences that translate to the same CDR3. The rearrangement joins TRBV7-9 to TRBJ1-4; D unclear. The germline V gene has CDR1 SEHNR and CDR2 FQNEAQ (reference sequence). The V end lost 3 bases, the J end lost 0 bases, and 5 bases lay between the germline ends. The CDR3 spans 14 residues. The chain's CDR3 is CASSFGATNEKLFF. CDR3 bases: TGTGCCAGCAGCTTTGGAGCAACTAATGAAAAACTGTTTTTT. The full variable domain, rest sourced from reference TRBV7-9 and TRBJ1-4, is DTGVSQNPRHKITKRGQNVTFRCDPISEHNRLYWYRQTLGQGPEFLTYFQNEAQLEKSRLLSDRFSAERPKGSFSTLEIQRTEQGDSAMYLCASSFGATNEKLFFGSGTQLSVL.

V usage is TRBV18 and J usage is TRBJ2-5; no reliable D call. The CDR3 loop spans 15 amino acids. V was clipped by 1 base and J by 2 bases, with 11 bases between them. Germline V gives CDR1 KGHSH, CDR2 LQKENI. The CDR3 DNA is TGTGCCAGCTCACCACGTCCTCTCGAACAAGAGACCCAGTACTTC. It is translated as CASSPRPLEQETQYF.

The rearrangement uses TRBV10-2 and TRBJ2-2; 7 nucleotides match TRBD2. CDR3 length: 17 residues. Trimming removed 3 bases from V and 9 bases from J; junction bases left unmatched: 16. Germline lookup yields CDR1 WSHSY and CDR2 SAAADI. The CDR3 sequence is CASSDPGRRTTGRELFF. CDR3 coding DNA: TGCGCCAGCAGTGACCCCGGGAGGAGGACCACCGGGAGGGAGCTGTTTTTT.

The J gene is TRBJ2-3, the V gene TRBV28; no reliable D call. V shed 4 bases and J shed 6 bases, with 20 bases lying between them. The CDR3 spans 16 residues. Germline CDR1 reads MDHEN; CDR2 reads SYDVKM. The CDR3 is CASSSWSTDLRDTQYF. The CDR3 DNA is TGTGCCAGCAGTTCTTGGAGCACAGACCTTCGGGATACGCAGTATTTT.

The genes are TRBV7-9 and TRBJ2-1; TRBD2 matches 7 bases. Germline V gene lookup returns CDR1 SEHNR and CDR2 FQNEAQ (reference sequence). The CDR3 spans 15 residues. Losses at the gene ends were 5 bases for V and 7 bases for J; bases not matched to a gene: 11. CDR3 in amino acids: CASSIREGPGNEQFF. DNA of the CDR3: TGTGCCAGCAGCATCAGGGAGGGCCCGGGGAATGAGCAGTTCTTC.

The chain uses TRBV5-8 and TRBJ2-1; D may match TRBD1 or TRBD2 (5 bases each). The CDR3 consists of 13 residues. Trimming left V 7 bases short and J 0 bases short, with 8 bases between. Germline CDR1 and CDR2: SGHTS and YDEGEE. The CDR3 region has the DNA TGTGCCAGCCTTGGGGGCTCCTACAATGAGCAGTTCTTC. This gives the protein CASLGGSYNEQFF.

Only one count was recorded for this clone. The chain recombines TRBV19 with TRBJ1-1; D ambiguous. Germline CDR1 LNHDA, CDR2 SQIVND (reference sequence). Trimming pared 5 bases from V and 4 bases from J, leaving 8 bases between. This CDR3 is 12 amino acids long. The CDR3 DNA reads TGTGCCAGTAGTCCGGGAAGCACTGAAGCTTTCTTT. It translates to CASSPGSTEAFF.